These 11 T cell receptor beta chains share one sample of origin, sequenced in a study of shared clonotypes between healthy human individuals (dated by TCRdb to 2020 to 2022). The library was prepared using the immunoSEQ multiplex PCR assay. In its TCRdb copy, this immuneACCESS table keeps in-frame sequences only and misses some clones. Where compared with another copy, unresolved V genes explain less than half of these, and the others have no known cause. The sample profile shows some 2,000,000 clones; 95% of them were found once. The ten largest clones take up 0.1% to 0.15% of the sample. The sequencing input was naive CD4+ T cells sorted from blood. The cell subset or site label on this specimen signifies: CD45RA+ positively selected. These receptors came from a young man in good health.

The chain couples TRBV5-6 to TRBJ2-7; TRBD1 might be the D (6 bases). The CDR3 is 14 amino acids. V was shortened by 0 bases and J by 4 bases, with 11 bases between the two germline ends. CDR1 and CDR2 from the germline V gene are SGHDT and YYEEEE. CDR3 DNA sequence: TGTGCCAGCAGCTTGGACGACAGGACTTACGAGCAGTACTTC. This encodes CASSLDDRTYEQYF.

The V and J genes are TRBV6-5 and TRBJ1-4; D gene unclear. This CDR3 contains 13 residues. Between the trimmed V and J ends, which lost 6 bases and 10 bases, there was a span of 15 bases. Germline V CDR1 and CDR2: MNHEY, SVGAGI. CDR3 sequence (DNA): TGTGCCAGCAGCCCAGTGGAGTCGGGAAAACTGTTTTTT. Amino acids: CASSPVESGKLFF.

This sequence joins TRBV15 and TRBJ2-7; D is possibly TRBD1 or TRBD2 (5 bases each). This CDR3 has 20 residues. The V end lost 8 bases, the J end lost 6 bases, and 38 bases lay between the germline ends. Germline CDR1 is LNHNV and CDR2 is YYDKDF (reference sequence). CDR3 sequence reads: CATHEGTSPFHLLIFGEQYF. CDR3 DNA: TGTGCCACCCATGAAGGGACCTCACCCTTTCACCTACTTATTTTCGGCGAGCAGTACTTC.

The chain recombines TRBV6-1 with TRBJ1-5; no clear D. The CDR3 is 14 amino acids. The germline V gene has CDR1 MNHNS and CDR2 SASEGT. Trimming removed 8 bases at V and 0 bases at J, with 11 bases between. The CDR3 DNA is TGTGCCAGCCTAATAGATTATAGCAATCAGCCCCAGCATTTT. This gives the protein CASLIDYSNQPQHF.

This chain links TRBV19 with TRBJ1-5, with 9 bases fitting TRBD1. The junction had 6 bases not matched to a gene; V was cut back by 11 bases and J by 4 bases. The CDR3 spans 13 residues. Germline CDR1 is LNHDA and CDR2 is SQIVND (reference sequence). CDR3 sequence reads: CASTGGGNQPQHF. As DNA, the CDR3 is TGTGCCTCTACAGGGGGCGGGAATCAGCCCCAGCATTTT. Looking up the rest from reference TRBV19 and TRBJ1-5 gives the full variable domain: DGGITQSPKYLFRKEGQNVTLSCEQNLNHDAMYWYRQDPGQGLRLIYYSQIVNDFQKGDIAEGYSVSREKKESFPLTVTSAQKNPTAFYLCASTGGGNQPQHFGDGTRLSIL.

The DNA for the CDR3 is TGCGCCAGCAGCCAAGATCCGCTCACAGATACGCAGTATTTT. Its protein is CASSQDPLTDTQYF. The chain is built from TRBV4-1 and TRBJ2-3, with D unclear. This CDR3 has 14 residues. CDR1 is MGHRA and CDR2 is YSYEKL in the germline V gene. V was trimmed by 0 bases and J by 2 bases, leaving 6 bases between them.

This chain links TRBV5-6 with TRBJ1-5, with D unclear. CDR3 length: 15 residues. Germline V CDR1 and CDR2: SGHDT, YYEEEE. V gave up 2 bases and J gave up 3 bases, with 12 bases separating them. CDR3 DNA sequence: TGTGCCAGCAGCTTCGGACGGACCGTCAATCAGCCCCAGCATTTT. This encodes CASSFGRTVNQPQHF.

Comment on this clone: The sample contains more than one DNA sequence encoding this CDR3. The V gene is TRBV5-1, the J gene TRBJ2-6; D is uncertain. V shed 4 bases and J shed 0 bases, with 5 bases lying between them. There are 14 residues in the CDR3. The germline gives CDR1 SGHRS, CDR2 YFSETQ. CDR3 nucleotides: TGCGCCAGCAGCGTAGGCTCTGGGGCCAACGTCCTGACTTTC. Its protein product is CASSVGSGANVLTF.

The rearrangement links TRBV30 to TRBJ1-4; TRBD1 agrees at 7 bases. Per the germline V gene, CDR1 is GTSNPN and CDR2 is SVGIG (reference sequence). This CDR3 comprises 14 residues. Losses at the gene ends were 5 bases for V and 5 bases for J; bases not matched to a gene: 8. The CDR3 loop reads CAWGTGTENEKLFF. In DNA, the CDR3 is TGTGCCTGGGGAACCGGGACAGAAAATGAAAAACTGTTTTTT.

This chain joins TRBV18 and TRBJ1-2; D perhaps matches TRBD1 (6 bases). This CDR3 spans 15 amino acids. Germline V gene data show CDR1 as KGHSH and CDR2 as LQKENI. V lost 2 bases to trimming and J lost 1 base, with 11 bases between them. CDR3 sequence (DNA): TGTGCCAGCTCACCAAGACAGGAACTTAACTATGGCTACACCTTC. Its translation: CASSPRQELNYGYTF.

The rearrangement links TRBV7-2 to TRBJ2-2, with D perhaps matching TRBD1 (5 bases). Germline V gene lookup returns CDR1 SGHTA and CDR2 FQGNSA. This CDR3 contains 17 residues. Trimming removed 3 bases at V and 3 bases at J, with 17 bases between. The CDR3 DNA reads TGTGCCAGCAGCTTGACTCAGACAGTTATAGACACCGGGGAGCTGTTTTTT. As protein: CASSLTQTVIDTGELFF.